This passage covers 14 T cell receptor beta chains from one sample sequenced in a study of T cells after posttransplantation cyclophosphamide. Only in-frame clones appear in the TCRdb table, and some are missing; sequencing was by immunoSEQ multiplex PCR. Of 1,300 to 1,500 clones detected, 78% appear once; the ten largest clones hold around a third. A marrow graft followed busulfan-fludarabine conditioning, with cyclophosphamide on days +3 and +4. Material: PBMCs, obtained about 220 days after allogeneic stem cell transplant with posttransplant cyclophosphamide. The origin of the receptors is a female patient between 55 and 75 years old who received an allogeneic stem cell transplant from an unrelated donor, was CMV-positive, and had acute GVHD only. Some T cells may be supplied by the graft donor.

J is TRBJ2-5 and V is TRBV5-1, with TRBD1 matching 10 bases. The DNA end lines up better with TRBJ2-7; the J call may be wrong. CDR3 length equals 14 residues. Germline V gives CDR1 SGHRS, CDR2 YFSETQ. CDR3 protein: CASSRDRGSYEQYF. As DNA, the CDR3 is TGCGCCAGCAGCAGGGACAGGGGATCCTACGAGCAGTACTTC.

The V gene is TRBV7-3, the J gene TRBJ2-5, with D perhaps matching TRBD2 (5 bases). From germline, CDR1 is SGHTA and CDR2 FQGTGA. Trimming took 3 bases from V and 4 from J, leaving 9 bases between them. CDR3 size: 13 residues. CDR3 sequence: CASSFGVGETQYF. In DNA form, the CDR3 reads TGTGCCAGCAGCTTCGGGGTGGGAGAGACCCAGTACTTC.

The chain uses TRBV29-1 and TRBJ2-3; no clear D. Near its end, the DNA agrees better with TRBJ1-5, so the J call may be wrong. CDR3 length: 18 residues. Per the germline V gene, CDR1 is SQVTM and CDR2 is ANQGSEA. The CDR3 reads CSVGGRFAGAGFPDTQHF. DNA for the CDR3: TGCAGCGTTGGTGGTCGTTTTGCGGGAGCTGGGTTCCCAGATACGCAGCATTTT.

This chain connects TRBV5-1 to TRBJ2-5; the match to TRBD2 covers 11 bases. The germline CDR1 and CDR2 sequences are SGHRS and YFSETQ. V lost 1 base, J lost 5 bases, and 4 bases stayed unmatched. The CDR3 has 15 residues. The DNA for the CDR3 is TGCGCCAGCAGCTTGACTAGCGGGAGCGGGGAGACCCAGTACTTC. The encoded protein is CASSLTSGSGETQYF.

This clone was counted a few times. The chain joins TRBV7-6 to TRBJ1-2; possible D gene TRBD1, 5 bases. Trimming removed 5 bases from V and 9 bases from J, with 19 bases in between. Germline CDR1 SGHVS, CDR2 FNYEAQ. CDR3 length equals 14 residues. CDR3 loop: CASSGAGSLPSYTF. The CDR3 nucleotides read TGTGCCAGCAGCGGGGCCGGGAGCCTCCCCAGCTACACCTTC.

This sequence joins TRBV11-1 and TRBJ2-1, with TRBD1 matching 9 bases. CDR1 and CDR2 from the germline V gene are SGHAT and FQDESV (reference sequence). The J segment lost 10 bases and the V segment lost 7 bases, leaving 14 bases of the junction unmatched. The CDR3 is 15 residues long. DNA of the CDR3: TGTGCCAGCACCGTCGGACAGGGGCAAAAGGGGGAGCAGTTCTTC. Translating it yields CASTVGQGQKGEQFF.

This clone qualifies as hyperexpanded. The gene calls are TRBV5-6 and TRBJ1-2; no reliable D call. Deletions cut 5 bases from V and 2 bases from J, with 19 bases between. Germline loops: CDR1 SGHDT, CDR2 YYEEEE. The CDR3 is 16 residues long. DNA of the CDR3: TGTGCCAGCAGACGGGAGTTCTGGGAGACAAACTATGGCTACACCTTC. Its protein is CASRREFWETNYGYTF.

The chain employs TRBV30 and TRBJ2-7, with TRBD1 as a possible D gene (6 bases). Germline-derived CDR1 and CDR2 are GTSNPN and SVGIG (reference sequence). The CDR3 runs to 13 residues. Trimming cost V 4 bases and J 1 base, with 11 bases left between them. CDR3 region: CAWNNRVSYEQYF. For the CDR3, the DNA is TGTGCCTGGAACAACAGGGTTTCCTACGAGCAGTACTTC.

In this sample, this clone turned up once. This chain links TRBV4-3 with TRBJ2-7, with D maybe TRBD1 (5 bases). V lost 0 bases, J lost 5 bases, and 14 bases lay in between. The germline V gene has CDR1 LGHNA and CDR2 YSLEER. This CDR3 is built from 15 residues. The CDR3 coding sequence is TGCGCCAGCAGCCAAGATCTGGCCAGGGTCGACGAGCAGTACTTC. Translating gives CASSQDLARVDEQYF.

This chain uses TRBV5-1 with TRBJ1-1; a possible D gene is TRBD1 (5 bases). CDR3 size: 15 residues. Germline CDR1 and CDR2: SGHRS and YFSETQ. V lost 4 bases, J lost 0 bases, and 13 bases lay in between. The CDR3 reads CASSSRGGMNTEAFF. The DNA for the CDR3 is TGCGCCAGCAGCAGTAGGGGAGGGATGAACACTGAAGCTTTCTTT.

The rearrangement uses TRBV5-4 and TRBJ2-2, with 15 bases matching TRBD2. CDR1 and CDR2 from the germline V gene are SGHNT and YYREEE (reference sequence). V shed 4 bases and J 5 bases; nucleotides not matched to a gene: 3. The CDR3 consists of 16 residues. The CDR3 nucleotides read TGTGCCAGCAGCCGGGGACTAGCGGGAGGTACCGGGGAGCTGTTTTTT. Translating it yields CASSRGLAGGTGELFF.

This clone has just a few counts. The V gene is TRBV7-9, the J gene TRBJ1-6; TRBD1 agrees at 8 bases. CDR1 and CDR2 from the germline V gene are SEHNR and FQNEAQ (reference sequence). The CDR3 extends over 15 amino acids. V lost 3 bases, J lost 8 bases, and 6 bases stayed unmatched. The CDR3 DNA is TGTGCCAGCAGCTTGTTTATACAGGGGGATTCACCCCTCCACTTT. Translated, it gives CASSLFIQGDSPLHF.

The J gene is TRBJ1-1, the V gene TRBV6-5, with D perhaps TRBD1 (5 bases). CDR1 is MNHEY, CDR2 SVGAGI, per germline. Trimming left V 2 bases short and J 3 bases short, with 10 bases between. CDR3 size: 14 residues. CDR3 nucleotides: TGTGCCAGCAGTTACGCAGACAGCGACACTGAAGCTTTCTTT. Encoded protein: CASSYADSDTEAFF.

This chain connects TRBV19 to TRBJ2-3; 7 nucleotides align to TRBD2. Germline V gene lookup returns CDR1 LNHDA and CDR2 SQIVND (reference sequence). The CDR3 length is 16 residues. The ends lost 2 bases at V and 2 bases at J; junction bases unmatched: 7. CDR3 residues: CASSISGGTTTDTQYF. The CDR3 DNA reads TGTGCCAGTAGTATAAGTGGGGGGACTACCACAGATACGCAGTATTTT.